This entry is about one T cell receptor beta chain. The antigen is unknown. This sample is drawn from a study of shared clonotypes between healthy human individuals. Whole-study findings and limits: Even with large depth, rarefaction showed that sorted-subset sequencing was incomplete.

Trimming cost V 3 bases and J 6 bases; bases outside gene matches: 7. The CDR3 runs to 15 residues. Germline V gene sequence: CDR1 LNHDA, CDR2 SQIVND (reference sequence). Sequencing was performed with immunoSEQ multiplex PCR; in TCRdb, only in-frame clones are kept and a portion is missing. The data contain 2 million to 2.5 million clones, approximately 94% of them singletons. This chain connects TRBV19 to TRBJ2-5; the match to TRBD2 covers 10 bases. The receptor comes from a man younger than 35 in good health. The sequenced sample consisted of naive CD4+ T cells sorted from blood. Subset meaning: CD45RA+ positively selected. CDR3 DNA: TGTGCCAGTAGTATTTTAGCGGGGGGTCTGCAGACCCAGTACTTC. It specifies CASSILAGGLQTQYF.